A single T cell receptor (beta chain) is shown here with its context. Its target is unknown. Constant-region reverse primers amplified full-length variable regions, followed by semi-nested Nested Universal Primer A PCR. TCRdb reprocessed the 5' RACE reads with MiXCR, giving one entry per CDR3 protein. The sample shows 45,000 to 55,000 distinct CDR3 sequences, approximately 23% of them seen only once. Findings and caveats of the study: Tumor memory CD4+ T cell TCR gene usage was found to cluster with blood and lymph node memory CD4+ cells and with lymph node naive CD4+ cells. Tumor-infiltrating Treg TCR alpha and beta sequences overlapped most with tumor naive CD4+ T cells, then blood naive.

The clonotype comes from a female donor with breast cancer. The sample comprised tumor-infiltrating naive CD4+ T cells sorted from the breast tumor. Stated subset: naive CD4+ T cells, CD4+CD45RA+CD25-.

CDR3 in DNA: TGTGCCAGCAGTTCCCCCCGGGACACCCCCCTTGGCTACACCTTC. Translation gives CASSSPRDTPLGYTF. The V call is TRBV28, the J call TRBJ1-2, with TRBD1 as a possible D gene (6 bases). The length of the CDR3 is 15 residues. The V end was cut by 4 bases, the J end by 7 bases, with 19 bases between. Germline assignment: CDR1 MDHEN and CDR2 SYDVKM.